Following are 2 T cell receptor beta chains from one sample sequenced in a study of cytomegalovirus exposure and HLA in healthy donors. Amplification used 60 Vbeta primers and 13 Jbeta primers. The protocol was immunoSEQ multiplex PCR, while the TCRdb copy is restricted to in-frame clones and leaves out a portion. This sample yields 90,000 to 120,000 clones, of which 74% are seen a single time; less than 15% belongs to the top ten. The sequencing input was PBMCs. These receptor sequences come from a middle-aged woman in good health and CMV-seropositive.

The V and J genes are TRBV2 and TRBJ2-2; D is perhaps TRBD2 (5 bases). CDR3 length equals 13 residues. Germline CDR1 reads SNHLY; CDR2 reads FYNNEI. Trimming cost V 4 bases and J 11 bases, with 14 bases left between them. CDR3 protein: CASSVNRGRELFF. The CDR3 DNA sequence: TGTGCCAGCAGTGTAAACCGGGGTCGAGAGCTGTTTTTT.

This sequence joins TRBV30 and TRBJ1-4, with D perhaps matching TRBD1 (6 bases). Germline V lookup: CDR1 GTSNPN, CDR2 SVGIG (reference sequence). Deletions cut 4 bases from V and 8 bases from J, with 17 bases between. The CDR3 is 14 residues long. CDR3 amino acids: CAWTRQGSREKLFF. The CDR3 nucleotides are TGTGCCTGGACCAGGCAGGGGTCGCGGGAAAAACTGTTTTTT. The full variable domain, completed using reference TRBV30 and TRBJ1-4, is SQTIHQWPATLVQPVGSPLSLECTVEGTSNPNLYWYRQAAGRGLQLLFYSVGIGQISSEVPQNLSASRPQDRQFILSSKKLLLSDSGFYLCAWTRQGSREKLFFGSGTQLSVL.